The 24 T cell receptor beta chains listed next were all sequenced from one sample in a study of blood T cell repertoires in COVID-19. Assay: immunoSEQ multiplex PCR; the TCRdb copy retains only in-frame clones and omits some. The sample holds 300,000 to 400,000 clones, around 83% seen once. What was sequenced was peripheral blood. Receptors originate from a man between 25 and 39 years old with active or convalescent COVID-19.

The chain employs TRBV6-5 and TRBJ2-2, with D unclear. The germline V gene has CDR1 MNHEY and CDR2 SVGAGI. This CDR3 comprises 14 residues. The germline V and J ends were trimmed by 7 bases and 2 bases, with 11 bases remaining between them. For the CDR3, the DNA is TGTGCCAGCACGAACTTAATTAACACCGGGGAGCTGTTTTTT. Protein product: CASTNLINTGELFF.

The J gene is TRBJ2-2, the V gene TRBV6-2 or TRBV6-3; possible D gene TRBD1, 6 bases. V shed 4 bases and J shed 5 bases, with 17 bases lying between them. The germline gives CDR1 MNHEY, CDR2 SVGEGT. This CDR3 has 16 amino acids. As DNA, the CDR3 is TGTGCCAGCAGTTTTGGTCAGGGGCGTGGGACCGGGGAGCTGTTTTTT. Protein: CASSFGQGRGTGELFF.

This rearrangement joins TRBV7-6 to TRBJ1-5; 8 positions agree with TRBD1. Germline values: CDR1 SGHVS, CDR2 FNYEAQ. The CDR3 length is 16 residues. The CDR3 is CATPTRTGKRVGPQHF. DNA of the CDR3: TGTGCAACCCCCACAAGGACAGGGAAGAGGGTCGGGCCCCAGCATTTT.

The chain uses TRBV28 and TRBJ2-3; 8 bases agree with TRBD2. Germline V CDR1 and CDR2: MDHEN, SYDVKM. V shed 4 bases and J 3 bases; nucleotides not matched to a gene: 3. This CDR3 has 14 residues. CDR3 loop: CASSSGGLTDTQYF. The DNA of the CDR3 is TGTGCCAGCAGTTCGGGAGGGCTGACAGATACGCAGTATTTT.

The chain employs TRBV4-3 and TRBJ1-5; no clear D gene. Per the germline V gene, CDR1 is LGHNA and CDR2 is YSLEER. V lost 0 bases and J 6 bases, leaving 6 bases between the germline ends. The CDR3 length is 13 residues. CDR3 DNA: TGCGCCAGCAGCCAAGATATCGTTCAGCCCCAGCATTTT. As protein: CASSQDIVQPQHF.

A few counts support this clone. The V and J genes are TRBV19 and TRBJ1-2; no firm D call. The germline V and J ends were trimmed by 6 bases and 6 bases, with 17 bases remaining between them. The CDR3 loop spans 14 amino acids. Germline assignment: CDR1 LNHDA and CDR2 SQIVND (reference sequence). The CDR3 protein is CASRVRDIGNGYTF. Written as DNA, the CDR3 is TGTGCCAGTAGGGTACGGGATATAGGGAATGGCTACACCTTC.

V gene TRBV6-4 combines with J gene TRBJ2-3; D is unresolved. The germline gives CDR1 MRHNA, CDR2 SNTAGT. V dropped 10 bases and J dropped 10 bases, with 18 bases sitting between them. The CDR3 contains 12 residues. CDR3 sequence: CATPWSPRAQYF. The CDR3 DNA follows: TGTGCCACCCCTTGGTCCCCCCGGGCGCAGTATTTT.

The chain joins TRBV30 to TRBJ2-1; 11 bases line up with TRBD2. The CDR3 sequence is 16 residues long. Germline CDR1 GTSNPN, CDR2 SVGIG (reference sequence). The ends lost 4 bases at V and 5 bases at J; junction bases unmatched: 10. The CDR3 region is CAWTVYSGRAHNEQFF. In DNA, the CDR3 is TGTGCCTGGACGGTGTATAGCGGGAGGGCCCACAATGAGCAGTTCTTC.

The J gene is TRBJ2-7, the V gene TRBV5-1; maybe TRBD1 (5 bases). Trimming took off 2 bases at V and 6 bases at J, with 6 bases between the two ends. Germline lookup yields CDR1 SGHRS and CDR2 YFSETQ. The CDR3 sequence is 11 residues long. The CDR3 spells CASSLRGEQYF. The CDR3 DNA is TGCGCCAGCAGCTTAAGGGGCGAGCAGTACTTC.

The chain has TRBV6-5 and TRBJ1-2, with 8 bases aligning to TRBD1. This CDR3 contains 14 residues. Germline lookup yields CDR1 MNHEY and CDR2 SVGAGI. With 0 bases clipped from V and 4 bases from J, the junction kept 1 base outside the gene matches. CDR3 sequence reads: CASSYSGQAYGYTF. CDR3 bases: TGTGCCAGCAGTTACTCGGGACAGGCCTATGGCTACACCTTC.

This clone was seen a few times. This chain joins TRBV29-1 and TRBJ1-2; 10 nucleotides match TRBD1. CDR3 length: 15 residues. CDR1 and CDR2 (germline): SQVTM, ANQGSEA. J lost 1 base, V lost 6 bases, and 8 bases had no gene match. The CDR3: CSVPTGGNFNYGYTF. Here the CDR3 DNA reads TGCAGCGTGCCGACAGGGGGCAATTTTAACTATGGCTACACCTTC.

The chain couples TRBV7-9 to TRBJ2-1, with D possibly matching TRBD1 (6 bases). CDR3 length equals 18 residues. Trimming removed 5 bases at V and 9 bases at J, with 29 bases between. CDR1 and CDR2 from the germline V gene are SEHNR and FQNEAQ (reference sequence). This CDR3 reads CASSPNPLQGTVLGEQFF. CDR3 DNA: TGTGCCAGCAGCCCTAACCCCCTTCAGGGGACCGTCCTCGGTGAGCAGTTCTTC.

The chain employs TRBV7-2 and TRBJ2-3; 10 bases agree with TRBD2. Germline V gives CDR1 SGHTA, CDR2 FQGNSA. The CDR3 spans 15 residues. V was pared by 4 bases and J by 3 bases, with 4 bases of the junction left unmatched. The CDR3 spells CASSWSGRATDTQYF. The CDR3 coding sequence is TGTGCCAGCAGCTGGAGCGGGAGGGCGACAGATACGCAGTATTTT.

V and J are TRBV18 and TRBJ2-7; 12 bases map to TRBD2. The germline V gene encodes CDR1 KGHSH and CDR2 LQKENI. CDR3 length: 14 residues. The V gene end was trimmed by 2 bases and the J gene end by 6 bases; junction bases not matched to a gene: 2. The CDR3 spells CASSPASGGAEQYF. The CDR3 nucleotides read TGTGCCAGCTCACCAGCTAGCGGGGGGGCCGAGCAGTACTTC.

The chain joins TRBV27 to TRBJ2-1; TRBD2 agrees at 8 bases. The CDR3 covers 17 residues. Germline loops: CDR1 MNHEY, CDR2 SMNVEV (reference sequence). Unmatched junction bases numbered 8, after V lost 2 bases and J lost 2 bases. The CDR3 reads CASSLPQLAATYNEQFF. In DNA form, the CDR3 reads TGTGCCAGCAGTTTACCCCAACTAGCGGCAACCTACAATGAGCAGTTCTTC.

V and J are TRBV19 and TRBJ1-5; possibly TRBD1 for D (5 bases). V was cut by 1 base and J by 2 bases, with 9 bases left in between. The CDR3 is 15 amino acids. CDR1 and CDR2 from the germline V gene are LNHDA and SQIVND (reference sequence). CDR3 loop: CASSIGVGGNQPQHF. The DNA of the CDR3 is TGTGCCAGTAGTATAGGAGTAGGGGGCAATCAGCCCCAGCATTTT.

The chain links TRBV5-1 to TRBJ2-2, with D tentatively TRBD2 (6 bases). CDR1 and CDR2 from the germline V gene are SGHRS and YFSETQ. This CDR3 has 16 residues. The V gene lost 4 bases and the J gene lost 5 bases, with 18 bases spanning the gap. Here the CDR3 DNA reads TGCGCCAGCAGCACGGAGGGTCTTCCCGGGACCGGGGAGCTGTTTTTT. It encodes CASSTEGLPGTGELFF.

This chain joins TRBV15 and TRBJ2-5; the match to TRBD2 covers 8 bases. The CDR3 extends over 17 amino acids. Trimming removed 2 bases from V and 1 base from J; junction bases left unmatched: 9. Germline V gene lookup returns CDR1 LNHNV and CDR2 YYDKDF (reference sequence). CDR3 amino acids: CATSRQRPGLGQETQYF. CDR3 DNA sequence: TGTGCCACCAGCAGACAACGACCGGGACTAGGCCAAGAGACCCAGTACTTC. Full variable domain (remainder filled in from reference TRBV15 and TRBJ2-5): DAMVIQNPRYQVTQFGKPVTLSCSQTLNHNVMYWYQQKSSQAPKLLFHYYDKDFNNEADTPDNFQSRRPNTSFCFLDIRSPGLGDTAMYLCATSRQRPGLGQETQYFGPGTRLLVL.

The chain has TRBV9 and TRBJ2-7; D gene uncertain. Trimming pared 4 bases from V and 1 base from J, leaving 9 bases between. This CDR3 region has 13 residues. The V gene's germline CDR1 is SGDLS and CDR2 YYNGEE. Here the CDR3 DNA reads TGTGCCAGCAGCTGGCAGTCTTCCTACGAGCAGTACTTC. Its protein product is CASSWQSSYEQYF.

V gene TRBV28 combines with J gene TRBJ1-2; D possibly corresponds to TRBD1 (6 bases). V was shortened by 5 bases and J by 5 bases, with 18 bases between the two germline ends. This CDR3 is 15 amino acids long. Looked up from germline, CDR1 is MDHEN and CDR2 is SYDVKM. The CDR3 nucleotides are TGTGCCAGCAGTCTTCAACAGGGAGTGAGTTATGGCTACACCTTC. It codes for CASSLQQGVSYGYTF.

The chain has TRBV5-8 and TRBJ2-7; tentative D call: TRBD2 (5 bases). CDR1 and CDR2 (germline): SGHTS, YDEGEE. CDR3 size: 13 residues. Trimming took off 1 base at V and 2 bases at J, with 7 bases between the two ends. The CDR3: CASSLRRTYEQYF. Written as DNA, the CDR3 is TGTGCCAGCAGCTTGCGGAGGACCTACGAGCAGTACTTC.

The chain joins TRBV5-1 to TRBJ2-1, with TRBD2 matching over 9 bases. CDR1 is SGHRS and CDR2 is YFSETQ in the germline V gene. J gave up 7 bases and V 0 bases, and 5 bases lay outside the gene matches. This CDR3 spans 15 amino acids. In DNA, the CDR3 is TGCGCCAGCAGCTTGGAGCGGGGGGCCGGGAATGAGCAGTTCTTC. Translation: CASSLERGAGNEQFF.

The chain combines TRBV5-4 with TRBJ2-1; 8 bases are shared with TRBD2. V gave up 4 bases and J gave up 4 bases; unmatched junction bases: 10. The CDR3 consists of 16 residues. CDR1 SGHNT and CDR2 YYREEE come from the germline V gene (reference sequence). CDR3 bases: TGTGCCAGCAGCCCTCCTTTCCGGGGGGGTTACAATGAGCAGTTCTTC. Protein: CASSPPFRGGYNEQFF.

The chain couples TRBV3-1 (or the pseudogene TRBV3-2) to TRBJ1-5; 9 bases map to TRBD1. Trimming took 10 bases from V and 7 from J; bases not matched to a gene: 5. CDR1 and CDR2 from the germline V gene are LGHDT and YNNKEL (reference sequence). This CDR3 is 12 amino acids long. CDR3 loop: CATGQGWQPQHF. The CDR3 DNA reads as TGTGCCACAGGACAGGGGTGGCAGCCCCAGCATTTT.